This TCR beta chain is drawn from a study of blood T cells in healthy people across ages. This clonotype has only a few counts. Its target is not known. A second PCR of roughly 6 to 12 cycles used a sample-barcoded 5' primer and a J-beta primer mix. Through a template-switch adaptor with 12 random nucleotides, each cDNA molecule received a tag. Via MiXCR, TCRdb re-called the 5' RACE reads, giving one row per CDR3 protein. The sample includes about 640,000 distinct CDR3 sequences, roughly 43% of them seen just once. Study-wide results and caveats: Diversity was higher, and naive CD4+ cells more numerous, in long-lived donors than in aged donors. Per million T cells, the diversity of TCR beta decreased roughly linearly as age advanced.

V lost 4 bases to trimming and J lost 5 bases, with 14 bases between them. The CDR3 has 14 amino acids. Germline V gene data show CDR1 as LGHNA and CDR2 as YSLEER. The sample was blood. This receptor was taken from an elderly man in good health. The chain combines TRBV4-3 with TRBJ1-1, with D hard to call. The CDR3 reads CASSRSWGSTEAFF. DNA for the CDR3: TGCGCCAGCAGCCGATCCTGGGGATCAACTGAAGCTTTCTTT.